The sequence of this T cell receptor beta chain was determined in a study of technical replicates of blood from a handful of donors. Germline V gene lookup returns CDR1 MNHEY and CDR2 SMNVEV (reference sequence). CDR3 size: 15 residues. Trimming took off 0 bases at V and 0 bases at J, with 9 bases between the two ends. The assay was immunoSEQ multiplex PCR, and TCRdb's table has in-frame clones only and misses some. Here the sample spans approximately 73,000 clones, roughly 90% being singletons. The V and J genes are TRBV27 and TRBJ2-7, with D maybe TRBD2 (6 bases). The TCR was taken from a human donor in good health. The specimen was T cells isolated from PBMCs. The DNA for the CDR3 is TGTGCCAGCAGTTTATCGGGGGGTATCTCCTACGAGCAGTACTTC. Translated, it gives CASSLSGGISYEQYF.